This TCR beta chain was recorded in a study of T cell responses to AZD1222 COVID-19 vaccine. Profiled with immunoSEQ multiplex PCR; TCRdb holds only in-frame clones, not every one. The data hold 95,000 to 110,000 clones, with about 93% observed a single time. J lost 1 base, V lost 4 bases, and 9 bases had no gene match. The CDR3 extends over 16 amino acids. Per the germline V gene, CDR1 is MNHEY and CDR2 is SVGAGI. The receptor was derived from an adult who received the AZD1222 COVID-19 vaccine. Sequencing was performed on peripheral blood, taken 28 days after the second AZD1222 dose. The chain carries TRBV6-5 and TRBJ1-1; TRBD1 aligns across 7 bases. The CDR3 DNA reads as TGTGCCAGCAGTTCCAACGGACAGGCAACGAACACTGAAGCTTTCTTT. Translated: CASSSNGQATNTEAFF.